One T cell receptor (beta chain) is described in this entry. Its antigen is unknown. This record belongs to a study of T cells after yellow fever vaccination. Using its own MiXCR run on the 5' RACE reads, TCRdb lists one record per CDR3 protein. The sample holds 150,000 to 200,000 distinct CDR3 sequences, 9.3% seen once. Whole-study findings and limits: Among primary-vaccination clones, most reappeared after the booster, at just under 98% for CD4 and roughly 88% for CD8.

V was cut by 5 bases and J by 2 bases, with 10 bases left in between. This CDR3 is built from 14 residues. This TCR was sampled from a man younger than 30 who received the YFV17D yellow fever vaccine. The sample consisted of CD8+ T cells sorted from PBMCs, taken 45 days after the yellow fever booster vaccination. The J gene is TRBJ2-1, the V gene TRBV12-3 or TRBV12-4; D is perhaps TRBD1 (5 bases). In nucleotides, the CDR3 is TGTGCCAGCAGTCCGACAGAGACCTACAATGAGCAGTTCTTC. As protein: CASSPTETYNEQFF.